These T cell receptor beta chains were read from a single sample in a study of cytotoxic CD8 clonotypes in ibrutinib-treated CLL. Sequencing was performed with immunoSEQ multiplex PCR; in TCRdb, only in-frame clones are kept and a portion is missing. The data show some 150,000 clones, about 79% seen once. Sequencing used PBMCs, obtained after 12 months of ibrutinib treatment. The source of these receptors is a human donor with chronic lymphocytic leukemia. CDR3s include the opening cysteine and the closing phenylalanine or tryptophan. D genes are given only for firm matches. Clone size is shown for a subset of rows, as once, few, many or a class of expanded clone.

V: TRBV19
D: NA
J: TRBJ2-3
size: NA
CDR3: CASSTAGRVITDTQYF
DNA: TGTGCCAGTAGTACAGCCGGACGGGTCATCACAGATACGCAGTATTTT

V: TRBV9
D: NA
J: TRBJ1-3
size: NA
CDR3: CASSYLTLGGSGNTIYF
DNA: TGTGCCAGCAGCTATCTGACGCTTGGGGGCTCTGGAAACACCATATATTTT

V: TRBV18
D: NA
J: TRBJ2-2
size: NA
CDR3: CASSPGTLNTGELFF
DNA: TGTGCCAGCTCACCAGGGACACTTAACACCGGGGAGCTGTTTTTT

V: TRBV5-1
D: TRBD2
J: TRBJ2-7
size: NA
CDR3: CASSQGGLAGDEQYF
DNA: TGCGCCAGCAGCCAGGGAGGACTAGCGGGAGACGAGCAGTACTTC

V: TRBV5-4
D: TRBD1
J: TRBJ2-7
size: once
CDR3: CASSFTGEYEQYF
DNA: TGTGCCAGCAGCTTTACAGGGGAATACGAGCAGTACTTC

V: TRBV18
D: NA
J: TRBJ2-1
size: NA
CDR3: CASSPPAVSRAQFF
DNA: TGTGCCAGCTCACCACCGGCAGTCAGCCGGGCGCAGTTCTTC

V: TRBV15
D: NA
J: TRBJ2-7
size: few
CDR3: CATSRTDRPKYEQYF
DNA: TGTGCCACCAGCAGAACCGACAGGCCCAAGTACGAGCAGTACTTC

V: TRBV5-1
D: TRBD1
J: TRBJ2-7
size: NA
CDR3: CASSLADGTGSYEQYF
DNA: TGCGCCAGCAGCTTGGCTGATGGGACAGGGTCCTACGAGCAGTACTTC

V: TRBV7-8
D: TRBD1
J: TRBJ2-7
size: NA
CDR3: CASSPQPRTGVYEQYF
DNA: TGTGCCAGCAGCCCCCAACCCAGGACAGGGGTGTACGAGCAGTACTTC

V: TRBV28
D: TRBD1
J: TRBJ1-4
size: NA
CDR3: CASKGAPNEKLFF
DNA: TGTGCCAGTAAGGGGGCACCCAATGAAAAACTGTTTTTT

V: TRBV7-8
D: NA
J: TRBJ2-3
size: NA
CDR3: CASSPGNSPSTDTQYF
DNA: TGTGCCAGCAGCCCCGGGAACAGTCCTAGCACAGATACGCAGTATTTT

V: TRBV6-1
D: TRBD2
J: TRBJ2-7
size: NA
CDR3: CASSEGLADIYEQYF
DNA: TGTGCCAGCAGTGAAGGACTAGCGGACATCTACGAGCAGTACTTC

V: TRBV7-8
D: NA
J: TRBJ1-1
size: once
CDR3: CATKTSGYMNTEAFF
DNA: TGTGCCACCAAAACCTCCGGATATATGAACACTGAAGCTTTCTTT

V: TRBV5-3
D: NA
J: TRBJ2-1
size: NA
CDR3: CARSAIADPNNEQFF
DNA: TGTGCCAGAAGCGCAATAGCGGACCCTAACAATGAGCAGTTCTTC

V: TRBV7-2
D: NA
J: TRBJ1-5
size: NA
CDR3: CASSLDTGQPQHF
DNA: TGTGCCAGCAGCTTAGACACAGGGCAGCCCCAGCATTTT

V: TRBV6-5
D: TRBD2
J: TRBJ2-7
size: once
CDR3: CASSYAGGRNYEQYF
DNA: TGTGCCAGCAGTTACGCGGGAGGACGGAACTACGAGCAGTACTTC

V: TRBV18
D: NA
J: TRBJ1-2
size: few
CDR3: CASSETQQGYGYTF
DNA: TGTGCCAGCTCAGAAACACAGCAGGGCTATGGCTACACCTTC

V: TRBV14
D: NA
J: TRBJ1-6
size: NA
CDR3: CASSQGRDNSPLHF
DNA: TGTGCCAGCAGCCAAGGAAGAGATAATTCACCCCTCCACTTT

V: TRBV6-1
D: NA
J: TRBJ2-5
size: NA
CDR3: CASTHRIQYF
DNA: TGTGCCAGCACTCACAGGATCCAGTACTTC

V: TRBV5-1
D: NA
J: TRBJ1-4
size: NA
CDR3: CASGETELNEKLFF
DNA: TGCGCCAGCGGCGAGACCGAGCTTAACGAAAAACTGTTTTTT

V: TRBV7-2
D: NA
J: TRBJ1-1
size: NA
CDR3: CASSLAGTPNTEAFF
DNA: TGTGCCAGCAGCTTAGCCGGGACACCGAACACTGAAGCTTTCTTT

V: TRBV7-2
D: TRBD2
J: TRBJ2-4
size: NA
CDR3: CASSRTPSGPGNIQYF
DNA: TGTGCCAGCAGCAGAACTCCTAGCGGCCCCGGAAACATTCAGTACTTC

V: TRBV4-3
D: NA
J: TRBJ2-7
size: NA
CDR3: CASSQGGGTSSYEQYF
DNA: TGCGCCAGCAGCCAAGGGGGCGGGACATCCTCCTACGAGCAGTACTTC

V: TRBV30
D: NA
J: TRBJ2-7
size: few
CDR3: CAWSSGGAEQYF
DNA: TGTGCCTGGAGTTCCGGCGGGGCCGAGCAGTACTTC

V: TRBV5-4
D: NA
J: TRBJ1-4
size: NA
CDR3: CASSFREGANEKLFF
DNA: TGTGCCAGCAGCTTCAGGGAGGGGGCTAATGAAAAACTGTTTTTT

V: TRBV14
D: NA
J: TRBJ1-2
size: few
CDR3: CASSQDGRGSNYGYTF
DNA: TGTGCCAGCAGCCAAGATGGCCGGGGGTCTAACTATGGCTACACCTTC

V: TRBV5-8
D: NA
J: TRBJ1-5
size: NA
CDR3: CASSPRGLTNQPQHF
DNA: TGTGCCAGCAGCCCTAGAGGACTGACCAATCAGCCCCAGCATTTT

V: TRBV5-8
D: TRBD1
J: TRBJ2-2
size: few
CDR3: CASRTRQGRAGELFF
DNA: TGTGCCAGCAGAACCAGACAGGGAAGGGCCGGGGAGCTGTTTTTT

V: TRBV30
D: NA
J: TRBJ1-5
size: NA
CDR3: CAWSVRASIYSNQPQHF
DNA: TGTGCCTGGAGTGTACGAGCCAGCATTTATAGCAATCAGCCCCAGCATTTT

V: TRBV14
D: NA
J: TRBJ2-6
size: NA
CDR3: CASSQWNVRLFSGANVLTF
DNA: TGTGCCAGCAGCCAATGGAATGTCAGGCTCTTCTCTGGGGCCAACGTCCTGACTTTC

V: TRBV28
D: TRBD2
J: TRBJ2-7
size: NA
CDR3: CASSFGGSSYEQYF
DNA: TGTGCCAGCAGTTTTGGCGGGAGCTCCTACGAGCAGTACTTC

V: TRBV5-1
D: TRBD1
J: TRBJ1-2
size: NA
CDR3: CASSLGTVFVYGYTF
DNA: TGCGCCAGCAGCTTAGGGACAGTTTTTGTCTATGGCTACACCTTC

V: TRBV5-8
D: TRBD2
J: TRBJ2-2
size: NA
CDR3: CASSLSPGRADTGELFF
DNA: TGTGCCAGCAGCTTGTCACCCGGGAGGGCCGACACCGGGGAGCTGTTTTTT